The 8 T cell receptor beta chains reported below all come from one sample, sequenced in a study of cytomegalovirus exposure and HLA in healthy donors. PCR employed 60 Vbeta and 13 Jbeta primers. This table comes from immunoSEQ multiplex PCR, and its TCRdb copy is limited to in-frame clones, with some not included. Found here are 100,000 to 150,000 clones, about 74% of them singletons; the top ten hold about 4%. Sequencing was performed on PBMCs. The receptors shown here come from a woman in her forties or fifties in good health and CMV-seropositive.

The chain uses TRBV6-1 and TRBJ1-3; a possible D gene is TRBD1 (5 bases). The germline V and J ends were trimmed by 3 bases and 2 bases, with 8 bases remaining between them. Germline V gene sequence: CDR1 MNHNS, CDR2 SASEGT. The CDR3 totals 14 residues. This CDR3 reads CASSDRAPGNTIYF. As DNA, the CDR3 is TGTGCCAGCAGTGACAGGGCACCTGGAAACACCATATATTTT.

This chain connects TRBV5-5 to TRBJ1-5; possibly TRBD1 for D (6 bases). Deletions cut 0 bases from V and 1 base from J, with 11 bases between. Germline assignment: CDR1 SGHKS and CDR2 YYEKEE (reference sequence). CDR3 length: 16 amino acids. The DNA of the CDR3 is TGTGCCAGCAGCTTGGGTTCAGGGGCGAGCAATCAGCCCCAGCATTTT. Translated, it gives CASSLGSGASNQPQHF. The full variable domain, its missing parts supplied by reference TRBV5-5 and TRBJ1-5, is DAGVTQSPTHLIKTRGQQVTLRCSPISGHKSVSWYQQVLGQGPQFIFQYYEKEERGRGNFPDRFSARQFPNYSSELNVNALLLGDSALYLCASSLGSGASNQPQHFGDGTRLSIL.

This clone has more than one count but fewer than ten. V usage is TRBV10-3 and J usage is TRBJ1-1; D is possibly TRBD1 (5 bases). V was clipped by 8 bases and J by 5 bases, with 21 bases between them. This CDR3 comprises 15 residues. Germline V CDR1 and CDR2: ENHRY, SYGVKD. CDR3 nucleotide sequence: TGTGCCATCGGTGGTGCCGGGACTTTCGGGACTGAAGCTTTCTTT. It encodes CAIGGAGTFGTEAFF.

V and J are TRBV29-1 and TRBJ1-3; D is undetermined. Germline V gives CDR1 SQVTM, CDR2 ANQGSEA. Trimming shortened V by 3 bases and J by 9 bases, and 9 bases separated the two germline ends. CDR3 length equals 11 residues. CDR3 region: CSVENSGTIYF. Here the CDR3 DNA reads TGCAGCGTTGAGAACAGCGGCACCATATATTTT.

The chain carries TRBV5-1 and TRBJ2-7; TRBD2 matches at 9 bases. Germline trimming cut 0 bases from V and 2 bases from J; bases unmatched to any gene: 6. CDR3 length: 16 amino acids. From germline, CDR1 is SGHRS and CDR2 YFSETQ. This CDR3 is CASSLGTSGYTYEQYF. The CDR3 nucleotides read TGCGCCAGCAGCTTGGGAACTAGCGGGTACACCTACGAGCAGTACTTC.

V is TRBV28 and J is TRBJ2-7; 9 nucleotides line up with TRBD2. CDR3 length: 14 residues. Per germline, CDR1 MDHEN and CDR2 SYDVKM. The V gene end was trimmed by 8 bases and the J gene end by 2 bases; junction bases not matched to a gene: 7. The CDR3 region is CASRAERGAYEQYF. The CDR3 nucleotides are TGTGCCAGCCGTGCTGAGCGGGGGGCCTACGAGCAGTACTTC.

The V gene is TRBV4-1, the J gene TRBJ1-1; tentatively, D is TRBD1 (5 bases). The CDR3 has 13 amino acids. Germline V gene data show CDR1 as MGHRA and CDR2 as YSYEKL. V lost 4 bases, J lost 1 base, and 7 bases lay in between. CDR3 DNA: TGCGCCAGCAGCCCCACAGGGAACACTGAAGCTTTCTTT. This encodes CASSPTGNTEAFF.

Worth noting for this clone: At the DNA level, this CDR3 is encoded by other sequences in the same sample as well. J is TRBJ2-2 and V is TRBV18, with TRBD2 matching 9 bases. The junction had 6 bases not matched to a gene; V was cut back by 6 bases and J by 4 bases. The CDR3 has 15 residues. Germline-derived CDR1 and CDR2 are KGHSH and LQKENI. CDR3 DNA: TGTGCCAGCTCTACCGGGACTAGCAGCACCGGGGAGCTGTTTTTT. This sequence encodes CASSTGTSSTGELFF.